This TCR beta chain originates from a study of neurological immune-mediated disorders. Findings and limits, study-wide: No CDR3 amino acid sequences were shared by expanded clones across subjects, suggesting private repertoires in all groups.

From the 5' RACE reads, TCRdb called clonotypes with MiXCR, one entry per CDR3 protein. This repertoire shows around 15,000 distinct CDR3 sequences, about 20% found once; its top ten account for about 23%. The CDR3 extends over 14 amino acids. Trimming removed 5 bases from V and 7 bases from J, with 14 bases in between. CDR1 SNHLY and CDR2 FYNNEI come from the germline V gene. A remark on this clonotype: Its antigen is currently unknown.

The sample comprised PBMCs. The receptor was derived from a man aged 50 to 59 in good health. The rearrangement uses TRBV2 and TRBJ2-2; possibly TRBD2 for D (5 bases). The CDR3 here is CASSPPRAGGELFF. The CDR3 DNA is TGTGCCAGCAGTCCCCCGAGGGCCGGCGGGGAGCTGTTTTTT. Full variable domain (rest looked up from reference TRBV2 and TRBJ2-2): EPEVTQTPSHQVTQMGQEVILRCVPISNHLYFYWYRQILGQKVEFLVSFYNNEISEKSEIFDDQFSVERPDGSNFTLKIRSTKLEDSAMYFCASSPPRAGGELFFGEGSRLTVL.